The T cell receptor (beta chain) under discussion was sequenced for a study of blood T cells in healthy people across ages. Sample-barcoded 5' priming and a J-beta primer mix drove a second PCR of roughly 7 to 11 cycles. Every single cDNA molecule received a tag from a template-switch adaptor with 12 random nucleotides. One entry per CDR3 protein results from TCRdb running MiXCR on the 5' RACE reads. The data show approximately 770,000 distinct CDR3 sequences, with roughly 60% seen just once and roughly 22% held by the top ten. Individuals who donated were healthy Caucasians from Russia aged roughly 6 to 90. The authors extracted at least 5.5 micrograms of total RNA per sample. Overall study findings and caveats: It was found that TCR beta diversity correlated strongly with the percentage of naive T cells.

This clonotype was counted only a few times. Its target is not known. The sequenced sample was blood. This clonotype was sampled from a man in his thirties or forties in good health.

The DNA of the CDR3 is TGTGCCAGCAGTAAGATGTGGAAGAGCGGGATCTCCTACGAGCAGTACTTC. It specifies CASSKMWKSGISYEQYF. This chain links TRBV11-2 with TRBJ2-7; TRBD2 matches 7 bases. V lost 6 bases and J lost 0; bases outside the gene matches: 14. The germline gives CDR1 SGHAT, CDR2 FQNNGV. The CDR3 sequence is 17 residues long. Full variable domain (rest looked up from reference TRBV11-2 and TRBJ2-7): EAGVAQSPRYKIIEKRQSVAFWCNPISGHATLYWYQQILGQGPKLLIQFQNNGVVDDSQLPKDRFSAERLKGVDSTLKIQPAKLEDSAVYLCASSKMWKSGISYEQYFGPGTRLTVT.